The present TCR beta chain was sequenced within a study of neurological immune-mediated disorders. Study-wide background: Relapsing-remitting disease was seen in about 90% of the roughly 35 multiple sclerosis patients, and secondary progressive disease was seen in 3.

TCRdb processed the 5' RACE reads anew with MiXCR; each CDR3 protein has one entry. The profile shows about 88,000 distinct CDR3 sequences, 3.5% of them singletons. This clonotype occurred many times. The CDR3 contains 18 residues. V was clipped by 2 bases and J by 4 bases; unmatched bases: 12. Germline V lookup: CDR1 KGHSH, CDR2 LQKENI. The unsorted libraries were made from 2 million PBMCs kept at -80 C. The sequenced sample was PBMCs. This receptor was identified in a woman aged 18-29 years with multiple sclerosis. The chain couples TRBV18 to TRBJ2-4; the match to TRBD1 covers 9 bases. This chain's CDR3 is CASSPAGQGNRGKNIQYF. CDR3 DNA: TGTGCCAGCTCACCAGCGGGACAGGGAAATCGTGGTAAAAACATTCAGTACTTC.